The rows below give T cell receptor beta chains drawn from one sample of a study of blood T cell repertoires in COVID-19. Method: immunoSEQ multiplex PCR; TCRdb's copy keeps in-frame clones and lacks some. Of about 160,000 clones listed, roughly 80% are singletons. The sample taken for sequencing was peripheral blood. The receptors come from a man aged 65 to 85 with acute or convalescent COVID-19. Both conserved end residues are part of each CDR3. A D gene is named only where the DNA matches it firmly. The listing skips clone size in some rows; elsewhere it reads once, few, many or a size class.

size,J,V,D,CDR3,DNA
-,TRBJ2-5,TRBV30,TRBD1,CAWSYRLGQGEETQYF,TGTGCCTGGAGTTACCGGCTGGGACAGGGGGAAGAGACCCAGTACTTC
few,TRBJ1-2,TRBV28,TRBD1,CASSSLRRQGSGYTF,TGTGCCAGCAGTTCCCTCCGAAGACAGGGAAGTGGCTACACCTTC
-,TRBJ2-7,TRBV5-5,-,CASSPTGTYEQYF,TGTGCCAGCAGTCCGACAGGAACCTACGAGCAGTACTTC
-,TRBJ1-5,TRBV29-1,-,CSVSQGRSNQPQHF,TGCAGCGTTTCACAGGGTCGGAGCAATCAGCCCCAGCATTTT
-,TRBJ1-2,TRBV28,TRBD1,CASDQGQLVGYTF,TGTGCCAGCGATCAGGGACAGTTAGTAGGCTACACCTTC
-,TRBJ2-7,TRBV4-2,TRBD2,CASGRTSGSSYEQYF,TGTGCCAGCGGAAGGACTAGCGGGAGCTCCTACGAGCAGTACTTC
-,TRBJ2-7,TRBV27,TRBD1,CASRVTGGYEQYF,TGTGCCAGCAGAGTAACAGGGGGCTACGAGCAGTACTTC
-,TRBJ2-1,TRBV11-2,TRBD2,CASSLSGATYNEQFF,TGTGCCAGCAGCTTAAGCGGGGCTACCTACAATGAGCAGTTCTTC
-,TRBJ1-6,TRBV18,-,CASSLGQVRDSPLHF,TGTGCCAGCTCACTTGGACAAGTTAGGGATTCACCCCTCCACTTT
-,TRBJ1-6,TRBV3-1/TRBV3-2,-,CASSQVGGPLHF,TGTGCCAGCAGCCAAGTAGGAGGACCCCTCCACTTT
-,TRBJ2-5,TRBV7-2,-,CASSPRGQRETQYF,TGTGCCAGCAGCCCCAGAGGGCAGCGGGAGACCCAGTACTTC
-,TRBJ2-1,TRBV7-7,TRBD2,CASSLIIGGANEQFF,TGTGCTAGCAGCTTAATTATCGGGGGGGCCAATGAGCAGTTCTTC
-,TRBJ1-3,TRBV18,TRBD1,CASSAQGARGNTIYF,TGTGCCAGCTCAGCCCAGGGGGCGCGAGGAAACACCATATATTTT
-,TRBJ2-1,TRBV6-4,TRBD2,CASGLAGGDYNEQFF,TGTGCCAGCGGACTAGCGGGGGGGGATTACAATGAGCAGTTCTTC
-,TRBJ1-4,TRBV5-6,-,CASSLWGGSEKLFF,TGTGCCAGCAGCTTATGGGGAGGGAGTGAAAAACTGTTTTTT
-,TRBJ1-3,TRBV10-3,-,CAIRRFLDMTSGNTIYF,TGTGCCATCAGGAGGTTTCTGGACATGACCTCTGGAAACACCATATATTTT
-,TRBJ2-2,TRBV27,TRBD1,CASTTRDRGLRELFF,TGTGCCAGCACGACCAGGGACAGGGGGCTTAGGGAGCTGTTTTTT
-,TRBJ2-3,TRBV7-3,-,CASSFRTSTDTQYF,TGTGCCAGCAGCTTCCGAACTAGCACAGATACGCAGTATTTT
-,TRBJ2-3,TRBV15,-,CATSREQGRGRQDTQYF,TGTGCCACCAGCAGAGAGCAGGGCAGGGGGAGGCAAGATACGCAGTATTTT
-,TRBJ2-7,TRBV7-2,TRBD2,CASSLRLAGPYEQYF,TGTGCCAGCAGCTTAAGGCTAGCGGGACCCTACGAGCAGTACTTC
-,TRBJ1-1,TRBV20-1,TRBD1,CSASLLTGSETEAFF,TGCAGTGCTAGTCTTTTGACAGGGAGTGAGACTGAAGCTTTCTTT
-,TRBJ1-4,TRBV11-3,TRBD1,CASSLDPPTGGPEKLFF,TGTGCCAGCAGCTTAGACCCCCCGACAGGGGGCCCTGAAAAACTGTTTTTT
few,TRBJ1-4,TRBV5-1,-,CASSRRYGSDNFNEKLFF,TGCGCCAGCAGCCGCCGATATGGGTCGGACAACTTTAATGAAAAACTGTTTTTT
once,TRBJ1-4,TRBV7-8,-,CASSLKGGINEKLFF,TGTGCCAGCAGCTTAAAGGGGGGGATTAATGAAAAACTGTTTTTT
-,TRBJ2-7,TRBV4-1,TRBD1,CASSLRGQGTGEQYF,TGCGCCAGCAGCCTTCGGGGACAGGGGACCGGCGAGCAGTACTTC
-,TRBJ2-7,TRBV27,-,CASRPRQSSYEQYF,TGTGCCAGCAGACCCCGACAGAGCTCCTACGAGCAGTACTTC
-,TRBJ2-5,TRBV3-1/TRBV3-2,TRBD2,CASSPRLARRQYF,TGTGCCAGCAGCCCCCGACTAGCGCGGCGCCAGTACTTC
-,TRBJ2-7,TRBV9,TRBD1,CASSVEPGQGYEQYF,TGTGCCAGCAGCGTAGAACCGGGACAGGGCTACGAGCAGTACTTC
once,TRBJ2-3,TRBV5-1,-,CASRKRSSTDTQYF,TGCGCCAGCAGGAAGCGATCTAGCACAGATACGCAGTATTTT
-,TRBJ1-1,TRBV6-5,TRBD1,CASSITRGLWTEAFF,TGTGCCAGCAGTATAACCAGGGGGCTCTGGACTGAAGCTTTCTTT
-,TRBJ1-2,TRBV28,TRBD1,CASRGTGSNYGYTF,TGTGCCAGCAGAGGGACAGGGTCTAACTATGGCTACACCTTC
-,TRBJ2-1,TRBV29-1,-,CSVEDVPGPVGEQFF,TGCAGCGTTGAAGATGTCCCGGGTCCGGTGGGTGAGCAGTTCTTC
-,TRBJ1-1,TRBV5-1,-,CASSLVPGDVTEAFF,TGCGCCAGCAGCTTGGTCCCGGGGGACGTCACTGAAGCTTTCTTT
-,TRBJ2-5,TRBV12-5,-,CASGLIRGGQETQYF,TGTGCTAGTGGTTTGATCCGAGGGGGCCAAGAGACCCAGTACTTC
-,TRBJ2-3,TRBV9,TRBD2,CASSVLAGGTDTQYF,TGTGCCAGCAGCGTACTAGCGGGAGGGACAGATACGCAGTATTTT
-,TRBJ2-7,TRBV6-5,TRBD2,CASRQPGLAYEQYF,TGTGCCAGCAGACAACCGGGACTAGCCTACGAGCAGTACTTC
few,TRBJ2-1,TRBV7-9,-,CASSLGGSRYNEQFF,TGTGCCAGCAGCTTAGGCGGGTCGCGGTACAATGAGCAGTTCTTC
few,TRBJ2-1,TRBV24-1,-,CATSDLLGGEQFF,TGTGCCACCAGTGATTTGCTGGGGGGAGAGCAGTTCTTC
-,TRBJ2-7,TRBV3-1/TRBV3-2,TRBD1,CASSQATGGSREQYF,TGTGCCAGCAGCCAAGCAACAGGGGGCTCGAGGGAGCAGTACTTC
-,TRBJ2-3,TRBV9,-,CASSVRQDPDTQYF,TGTGCCAGCAGCGTCAGACAGGACCCAGATACGCAGTATTTT
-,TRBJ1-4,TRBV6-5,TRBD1,CASSYYRQGGEKLFF,TGTGCCAGCAGTTACTACAGACAGGGCGGGGAAAAACTGTTTTTT
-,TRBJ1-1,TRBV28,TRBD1,CASTGGTDNTEAFF,TGTGCCAGCACCGGCGGGACAGACAACACTGAAGCTTTCTTT
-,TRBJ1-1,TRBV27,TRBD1,CASSVRTGGAGTEAFF,TGTGCCAGCAGTGTGCGGACAGGGGGCGCTGGGACTGAAGCTTTCTTT